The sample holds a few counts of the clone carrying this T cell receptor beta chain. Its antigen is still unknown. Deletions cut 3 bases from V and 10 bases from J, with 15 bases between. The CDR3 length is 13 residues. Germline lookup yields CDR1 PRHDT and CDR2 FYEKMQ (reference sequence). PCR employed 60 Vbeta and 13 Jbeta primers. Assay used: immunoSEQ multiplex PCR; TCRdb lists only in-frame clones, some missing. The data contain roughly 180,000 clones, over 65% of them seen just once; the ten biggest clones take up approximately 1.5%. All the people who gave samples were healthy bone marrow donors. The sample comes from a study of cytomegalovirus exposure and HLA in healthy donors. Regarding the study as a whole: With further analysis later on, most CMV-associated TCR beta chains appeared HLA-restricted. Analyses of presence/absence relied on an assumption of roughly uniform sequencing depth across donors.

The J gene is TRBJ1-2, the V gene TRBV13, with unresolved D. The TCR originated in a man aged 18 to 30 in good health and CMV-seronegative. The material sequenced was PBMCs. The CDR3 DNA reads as TGTGCCAGCAGCTTCGGGCCCGGGAGGGACTACACCTTC. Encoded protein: CASSFGPGRDYTF.